This T cell receptor beta chain was captured in a study of T-cell memory formation after mild COVID-19. Points from the study as a whole: Some clones that responded were present in memory (sampled pre-infection), which suggests cross-reactive memory joined. What remained unconfirmed was the SARS-CoV-2 specificity of second-wave clones peaking on day 37.

TCRdb recomputed calls from the 5' RACE reads with MiXCR, one row per CDR3 protein. The sample consists of fewer than 700,000 distinct CDR3 sequences, under 20% of them appearing once. This clonotype was seen at least ten times. Its antigen is not known. V was clipped by 2 bases and J by 3 bases; unmatched bases: 6. The CDR3 runs 17 residues. The clonotype was recovered from an adult woman who had mild COVID-19 (a few samples of this study predate the infection). Cell type and time point are not known. The chain is built from TRBV23-1 and TRBJ2-2, with 10 bases aligning to TRBD1. Being an ORF, TRBV23-1 has a function that is uncertain. The sequenced sample consisted of PBMCs or a T cell subset sorted from them (not recorded which). The CDR3 DNA follows: TGCGCCAGCAGTCAAGAGACAGGGGGCGAAGACACCGGGGAGCTGTTTTTT. Translated, it gives CASSQETGGEDTGELFF.